The 25 T cell receptor beta chains below all came from one sample that was sequenced in a study of sequential checkpoint blockade in melanoma. Noted treatment: randomized to nivolumab then ipilimumab (arm A) or the reverse (arm B). Some clones are missing from TCRdb's copy, which holds only in-frame ones; the method was immunoSEQ multiplex PCR. This table has about 18,000 clones, approximately 74% appearing once. The sample in question was CD8+ T cells sorted from blood (inferred from file names), obtained from a patient given nivolumab and ipilimumab in sequence. The origin of the receptors is a human donor with melanoma.

The chain links TRBV29-1 to TRBJ2-5, with a weak D call TRBD1 (6 bases). In germline, CDR1 is SQVTM, CDR2 ANQGSEA. V shed 7 bases and J shed 4 bases, with 22 bases lying between them. This CDR3 is built from 15 residues. In DNA form, the CDR3 reads TGCAGCGGTACCGTGGACGGGACACCGGGAGAGACCCAGTACTTC. This encodes CSGTVDGTPGETQYF. Looking up the rest from reference TRBV29-1 and TRBJ2-5 gives the full variable domain: SAVISQKPSRDICQRGTSLTIQCQVDSQVTMMFWYRQQPGQSLTLIATANQGSEATYESGFVIDKFPISRPNLTFSTLTVSNMSPEDSSIYLCSGTVDGTPGETQYFGPGTRLLVL.

The V gene is TRBV19, the J gene TRBJ2-2; D call uncertain. The V gene lost 6 bases and the J gene lost 2 bases, with 16 bases spanning the gap. CDR3 length equals 16 residues. CDR1 is LNHDA and CDR2 is SQIVND in the germline V gene (reference sequence). CDR3: CASRLPVGHNTGELFF. DNA for the CDR3: TGTGCCAGTAGGCTACCCGTTGGGCATAACACCGGGGAGCTGTTTTTT.

The V gene is TRBV29-1, the J gene TRBJ2-7; TRBD1 matches at 8 bases. The CDR3 loop spans 15 amino acids. Germline V CDR1 and CDR2: SQVTM, ANQGSEA. With V trimmed by 4 bases and J by 0 bases, 8 bases remained unmatched. The CDR3 region has the DNA TGCAGCGTTGTTTATGCGGACAGGGTCTCCTACGAGCAGTACTTC. As protein: CSVVYADRVSYEQYF.

This chain joins TRBV27 and TRBJ2-7; D gene uncertain. Trimming removed 6 bases at V and 2 bases at J, with 17 bases between. The germline V gene encodes CDR1 MNHEY and CDR2 SMNVEV (reference sequence). The CDR3 is 15 amino acids. Here the CDR3 reads CASSALLTQAYEQYF. The CDR3 DNA follows: TGTGCCAGCAGCGCTCTTCTTACTCAGGCCTACGAGCAGTACTTC.

This chain connects TRBV5-5 to TRBJ2-7, with 8 bases identical to TRBD1. Germline V gene data show CDR1 as SGHKS and CDR2 as YYEKEE (reference sequence). The CDR3 length is 14 residues. V lost 0 bases, J lost 3 bases, and 2 bases stayed unmatched. CDR3 sequence reads: CASSLGTGYYEQYF. The CDR3 nucleotides are TGTGCCAGCAGCTTGGGGACAGGGTACTACGAGCAGTACTTC.

The rearrangement links TRBV12-5 to TRBJ1-2, with D tentatively TRBD1 (6 bases). The ends were cut back, 4 bases at V and 10 bases at J, with 10 bases in the middle. CDR1 and CDR2 from the germline V gene are LGHNT and FRNRAP. The CDR3 consists of 11 residues. The DNA for the CDR3 is TGTGCTAGTGGTTGGCAGGGGACCTACACCTTC. This encodes CASGWQGTYTF.

The chain uses TRBV5-6 and TRBJ2-3; D not certain. The CDR3 loop spans 12 amino acids. Germline V CDR1 and CDR2: SGHDT, YYEEEE. Trimming removed 5 bases at V and 7 bases at J, with 11 bases between. The CDR3 reads CASSPNYNTQYF. CDR3 nucleotides: TGTGCCAGCAGTCCCAATTACAATACGCAGTATTTT.

This clone showed up just a few times. The rearrangement links TRBV6-4 to TRBJ2-2, with D perhaps matching TRBD1 (6 bases). This CDR3 comprises 13 residues. V lost 8 bases and J 3 bases, leaving 10 bases between the germline ends. The germline gives CDR1 MRHNA, CDR2 SNTAGT. The CDR3 nucleotides read TGTGCCAGCCACGAGGGGGACACCGGGGAGCTGTTTTTT. This gives the protein CASHEGDTGELFF.

The chain employs TRBV4-3 and TRBJ2-7; TRBD2 might be the D (5 bases). This CDR3 has 16 amino acids. V was clipped by 0 bases and J by 3 bases, with 15 bases between them. Germline loops: CDR1 LGHNA, CDR2 YSLEER. CDR3 sequence reads: CASSQDYGVSSYEQYF. The CDR3 nucleotides are TGCGCCAGCAGCCAAGATTACGGGGTCAGCAGCTACGAGCAGTACTTC.

This clone was detected only once. The chain recombines TRBV27 with TRBJ2-7; 11 positions match TRBD2. Trimming at V came to 5 bases and at J to 3 bases, leaving 3 bases not matched to a gene. Per the germline V gene, CDR1 is MNHEY and CDR2 is SMNVEV (reference sequence). The CDR3 has 14 residues. The CDR3 DNA reads TGTGCCAGCAGTGCCGGGACTAGCGGCTACGAGCAGTACTTC. Its translation: CASSAGTSGYEQYF.

J is TRBJ2-7 and V is TRBV7-9; 9 bases line up with TRBD2. The germline gives CDR1 SEHNR, CDR2 FQNEAQ (reference sequence). There are 14 residues in the CDR3. V lost 4 bases to trimming and J lost 4 bases; unmatched junction nucleotides: 5. CDR3 sequence: CASSSSGMRYEQYF. CDR3 in DNA: TGTGCCAGCAGCTCTAGCGGGATGAGATACGAGCAGTACTTC.

J is TRBJ2-5 and V is TRBV14, with unresolved D. This CDR3 has 15 residues. In germline, CDR1 is SGHDN, CDR2 FVKESK. Trimming removed 0 bases at V and 0 bases at J, with 8 bases between. CDR3 loop: CASSQDSQYQETQYF. The CDR3 DNA reads as TGTGCCAGCAGCCAAGATTCCCAGTACCAAGAGACCCAGTACTTC.

The chain uses TRBV6-6 and TRBJ2-2; D is perhaps TRBD2 (6 bases). Germline loops: CDR1 MNHNY, CDR2 SVGAGI (reference sequence). V lost 0 bases to trimming and J lost 4 bases, with 6 bases between them. This CDR3 is built from 14 residues. CDR3 loop: CASSYSEGTGELFF. The CDR3 DNA is TGTGCCAGCAGTTACTCGGAGGGCACCGGGGAGCTGTTTTTT.

This chain joins TRBV6-5 and TRBJ2-7, with 8 bases identical to TRBD2. V dropped 8 bases and J dropped 1; count of bases not matched to a gene: 10. The CDR3 runs 15 residues. Germline V gene lookup returns CDR1 MNHEY and CDR2 SVGAGI. The CDR3 bases are TGTGCCAGCGGCCCGAGGCTAGCGGGTTCCTACGAGCAGTACTTC. It encodes CASGPRLAGSYEQYF.

This clone has a single count. V is TRBV27 and J is TRBJ1-2, with a possible D match to TRBD1 (6 bases). With 8 bases removed from V and 0 bases from J, the gap between germline ends came to 16 bases. Germline loops: CDR1 MNHEY, CDR2 SMNVEV (reference sequence). This CDR3 region has 15 residues. The CDR3 reads CASGIGQLANYGYTF. In DNA, the CDR3 is TGTGCCAGCGGAATAGGACAGCTAGCTAACTATGGCTACACCTTC.

The chain is built from TRBV5-8 and TRBJ2-7, with 8 bases lining up with TRBD1. V shed 4 bases, J shed 5 bases, and the junction held 11 bases outside the gene matches. Per the germline V gene, CDR1 is SGHTS and CDR2 is YDEGEE. The CDR3 length is 15 residues. This CDR3 reads CASSRAYLTGDEQYF. The CDR3 nucleotides read TGTGCCAGCAGCCGCGCCTACCTGACAGGGGACGAGCAGTACTTC.

The V call is TRBV7-6, the J call TRBJ2-1, with D maybe TRBD2 (7 bases). The CDR3 runs 15 residues. Trimming pared 5 bases from V and 4 bases from J, leaving 15 bases between. CDR1 and CDR2 from the germline V gene are SGHVS and FNYEAQ. The CDR3 region is CASSPSGGVYNEQFF. The CDR3 coding sequence is TGTGCCAGCAGCCCTTCGGGGGGCGTATACAATGAGCAGTTCTTC.

The chain employs TRBV9 and TRBJ2-2, with a possible D match to TRBD1 (8 bases). The V gene lost 4 bases and the J gene lost 6 bases, with 16 bases spanning the gap. The CDR3 has 15 amino acids. The germline CDR1 and CDR2 sequences are SGDLS and YYNGEE. CDR3 loop: CASSRTGRGAGELFF. The CDR3 coding sequence is TGTGCCAGCAGCCGGACAGGGAGGGGGGCCGGGGAGCTGTTTTTT.

The genes are TRBV7-8 and TRBJ1-3; 10 positions agree with TRBD1. Germline trimming cut 5 bases from V and 4 bases from J; bases unmatched to any gene: 8. This CDR3 is built from 16 residues. CDR1 and CDR2 from the germline V gene are SGHVS and FQNEAQ. The CDR3 here is CASSLKGQGSGNTIYF. The DNA of the CDR3 is TGTGCCAGCAGCCTAAAGGGACAGGGGTCCGGAAACACCATATATTTT.

The rearrangement joins TRBV9 to TRBJ2-1, with D possibly TRBD2 on 7 matching bases. The CDR3 loop spans 16 amino acids. Germline loops: CDR1 SGDLS, CDR2 YYNGEE. Trimming stripped 3 bases from V and 4 bases from J, with 17 bases between. The CDR3 region is CASSAGKGGRYNEQFF. CDR3 bases: TGTGCCAGCAGCGCCGGTAAGGGGGGGAGATACAATGAGCAGTTCTTC. The entire variable domain, with the rest obtained from reference TRBV9 and TRBJ2-1, is as follows: DSGVTQTPKHLITATGQRVTLRCSPRSGDLSVYWYQQSLDQGLQFLIQYYNGEERAKGNILERFSAQQFPDLHSELNLSSLELGDSALYFCASSAGKGGRYNEQFFGPGTRLTVL.

V is TRBV6-5 and J is TRBJ2-1; 8 bases agree with TRBD2. The CDR3 totals 15 residues. In germline, CDR1 is MNHEY, CDR2 SVGAGI. V lost 6 bases, J lost 8 bases, and 12 bases stayed unmatched. The chain's CDR3 is CASSRGLEGGHEQFF. CDR3 in DNA: TGTGCCAGCAGCCGGGGACTAGAAGGAGGCCATGAGCAGTTCTTC.

The rearrangement joins TRBV4-2 to TRBJ2-5, with 10 bases fitting TRBD2. The length of the CDR3 is 15 residues. The germline V gene has CDR1 LGHNA and CDR2 YNFKEQ. V lost 1 base to trimming and J lost 4 bases; unmatched junction nucleotides: 3. CDR3 DNA: TGTGCCAGCAGCCAAGGAGCGGGGGGGCCAGAGACCCAGTACTTC. Translating gives CASSQGAGGPETQYF.

The chain is built from TRBV6-1 and TRBJ1-2, with D uncertain. Germline values: CDR1 MNHNS, CDR2 SASEGT. V lost 6 bases to trimming and J lost 5 bases, with 19 bases between them. The CDR3 is made up of 15 amino acids. CDR3 bases: TGTGCCAGCAGAGAGGGCCCGTCCCCCCTTTATGGCTACACCTTC. This encodes CASREGPSPLYGYTF.

This chain joins TRBV19 and TRBJ1-1; no clear D. Germline CDR1 reads LNHDA; CDR2 reads SQIVND (reference sequence). This CDR3 spans 14 amino acids. Trimming left V 1 base short and J 5 bases short, with 11 bases between. DNA of the CDR3: TGTGCCAGTAGTATAGGAGGGTCGGTTACTGAAGCTTTCTTT. Translating gives CASSIGGSVTEAFF.

The chain carries TRBV5-1 and TRBJ1-3; D gene unclear. The V gene's germline CDR1 is SGHRS and CDR2 YFSETQ. There are 15 residues in the CDR3. The V gene lost 6 bases and the J gene lost 1 base, with 14 bases spanning the gap. CDR3 amino acids: CASNPGSGSGNTIYF. The DNA of the CDR3 is TGCGCCAGCAATCCGGGGAGCGGATCTGGAAACACCATATATTTT.